Below are 10 T cell receptor beta chains sequenced from a single sample in a study of T cells in Graves' hyperthyroidism and ophthalmopathy. The TCR beta CDR3 regions underwent amplification using RNA transcripts as the source. First-round RT-PCR targeting the TCR CDR3 was performed with the HTBI primer set. A single record per CDR3 protein comes from TCRdb applying MiXCR to the multiplex PCR reads. The data show approximately 370,000 distinct CDR3 sequences, about 18% seen once. The sample comprised blood. The origin of the receptors is a woman aged 25 to 45 with Graves' hyperthyroidism that later progressed to Graves' ophthalmopathy.

This clonotype was recorded many times. This chain joins TRBV2 and TRBJ2-1, with TRBD2 identical over 9 bases. The CDR3 covers 18 residues. V gave up 1 base and J gave up 0 bases; unmatched junction bases: 7. Germline lookup yields CDR1 SNHLY and CDR2 FYNNEI. This CDR3 reads CASSEGVAGVLSYNEQFF. CDR3 sequence (DNA): TGTGCCAGCAGTGAAGGGGTAGCGGGGGTCCTCTCCTACAATGAGCAGTTCTTC.

This clonotype was picked up a small number of times. This rearrangement joins TRBV20-1 to TRBJ1-5, with no clear D. V lost 6 bases to trimming and J lost 2 bases, with 20 bases between them. The CDR3 totals 16 residues. The germline V gene encodes CDR1 DFQATT and CDR2 SNEGSKA (reference sequence). The CDR3 loop is CSAKELLWTGNQPQHF. The CDR3 nucleotides read TGCAGTGCCAAAGAACTCCTCTGGACTGGCAATCAGCCCCAGCATTTT.

This clonotype was seen repeatedly, ten times or more. The chain joins TRBV3-1 to TRBJ2-5; the match to TRBD2 covers 13 bases. The V and J ends lost 2 bases and 5 bases, in that order; junction bases with no gene match: 5. The germline V gene has CDR1 LGHDT and CDR2 YNNKEL (reference sequence). The CDR3 has 16 amino acids. The CDR3 here is CASSQRLAGGLETQYF. The CDR3, as DNA: TGTGCCAGCAGCCAAAGACTAGCGGGAGGATTGGAGACCCAGTACTTC.

This clonotype was found many times. CDR3 nucleotide sequence: TGTGCCAGCAGGGGGGGGAAGGGAAACTATACGCAGTATTTT. Encoded protein: CASRGGKGNYTQYF. The chain joins TRBV7-2 to TRBJ2-3; 7 positions agree with TRBD2. V lost 6 bases to trimming and J lost 7 bases; unmatched junction nucleotides: 10. This CDR3 contains 14 residues. Germline V gene data show CDR1 as SGHTA and CDR2 as FQGNSA.

The chain recombines TRBV29-1 with TRBJ1-2, with 8 bases aligning to TRBD1. V was pared by 4 bases and J by 3 bases, with 1 base of the junction left unmatched. The CDR3 runs 12 residues. Germline CDR1 and CDR2: SQVTM and ANQGSEA. The CDR3 DNA sequence: TGCAGCGTTGTGACAGGGGACTATGGCTACACCTTC. It codes for CSVVTGDYGYTF. Full variable domain (missing parts from reference TRBV29-1 and TRBJ1-2): SAVISQKPSRDICQRGTSLTIQCQVDSQVTMMFWYRQQPGQSLTLIATANQGSEATYESGFVIDKFPISRPNLTFSTLTVSNMSPEDSSIYLCSVVTGDYGYTFGSGTRLTVV.

This clonotype was recorded at least ten times. This chain links TRBV27 with TRBJ1-1; 8 bases are shared with TRBD1. Looked up from germline, CDR1 is MNHEY and CDR2 is SMNVEV (reference sequence). The CDR3 has 16 residues. The V gene end was trimmed by 2 bases and the J gene end by 4 bases; junction bases not matched to a gene: 9. CDR3 sequence reads: CASSLEAGGLGTEAFF. The DNA for the CDR3 is TGTGCCAGCAGTTTAGAAGCAGGGGGCCTTGGCACTGAAGCTTTCTTT.

The rearrangement uses TRBV11-2 and TRBJ2-7; a weak D match, TRBD1 (6 bases). Germline-derived CDR1 and CDR2 are SGHAT and FQNNGV. This CDR3 comprises 14 residues. The ends were cut back, 6 bases at V and 7 bases at J, with 19 bases in the middle. CDR3 protein: CASSEGHTDWEQYV. The CDR3 coding sequence is TGTGCCAGCAGTGAGGGACACACCGATTGGGAGCAGTACGTC.

The rearrangement links TRBV20-1 to TRBJ2-3, with TRBD1 identical over 7 bases. CDR3 length: 12 amino acids. The germline V gene encodes CDR1 DFQATT and CDR2 SNEGSKA (reference sequence). The CDR3, as DNA: TGCAGCACAGGGGAGTTCACAGATACGCAGTATTTT. It yields the protein CSTGEFTDTQYF.

V and J are TRBV20-1 and TRBJ2-2, with 13 nucleotides matching TRBD2. Germline CDR1 DFQATT, CDR2 SNEGSKA (reference sequence). J gave up 0 bases and V 3 bases, and 4 bases lay outside the gene matches. The CDR3 loop spans 17 amino acids. In DNA form, the CDR3 reads TGCAGTGCTAGTAGGACTAGCGGGAGAGCGAACACCGGGGAGCTGTTTTTT. Residues: CSASRTSGRANTGELFF.

This clonotype has ten or more counts. This chain connects TRBV28 to TRBJ2-7; TRBD2 matches at 15 bases. This CDR3 has 19 amino acids. CDR1 and CDR2 from the germline V gene are MDHEN and SYDVKM. The V and J ends lost 6 bases and 1 base, in that order; junction bases with no gene match: 13. In DNA form, the CDR3 reads TGTGCCAGCAGCCCCATGGGCGGACTAGCGGGAGGGATTTCCTACGAGCAGTACTTC. It translates to CASSPMGGLAGGISYEQYF. Supplemented by reference TRBV28 and TRBJ2-7, the full variable domain reads DVKVTQSSRYLVKRTGEKVFLECVQDMDHENMFWYRQDPGLGLRLIYFSYDVKMKEKGDIPEGYSVSREKKERFSLILESASTNQTSMYLCASSPMGGLAGGISYEQYFGPGTRLTVT.